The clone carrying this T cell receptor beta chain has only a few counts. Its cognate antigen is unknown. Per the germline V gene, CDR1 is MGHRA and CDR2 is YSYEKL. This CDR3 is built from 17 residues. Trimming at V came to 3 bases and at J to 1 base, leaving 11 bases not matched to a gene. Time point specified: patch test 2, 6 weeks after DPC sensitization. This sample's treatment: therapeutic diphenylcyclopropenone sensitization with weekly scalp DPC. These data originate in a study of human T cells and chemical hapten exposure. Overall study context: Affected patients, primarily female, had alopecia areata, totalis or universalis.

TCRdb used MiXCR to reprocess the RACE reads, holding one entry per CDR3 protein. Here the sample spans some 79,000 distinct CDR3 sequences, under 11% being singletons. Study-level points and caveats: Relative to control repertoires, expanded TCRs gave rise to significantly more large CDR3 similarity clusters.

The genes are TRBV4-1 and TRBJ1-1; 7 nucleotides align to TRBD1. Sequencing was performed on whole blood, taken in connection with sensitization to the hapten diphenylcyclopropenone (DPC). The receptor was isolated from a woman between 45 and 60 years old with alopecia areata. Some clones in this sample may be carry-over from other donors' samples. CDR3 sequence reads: CASSHFTTGKRNTEAFF. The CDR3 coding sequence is TGCGCCAGCAGCCACTTTACGACAGGGAAAAGGAACACTGAAGCTTTCTTT.